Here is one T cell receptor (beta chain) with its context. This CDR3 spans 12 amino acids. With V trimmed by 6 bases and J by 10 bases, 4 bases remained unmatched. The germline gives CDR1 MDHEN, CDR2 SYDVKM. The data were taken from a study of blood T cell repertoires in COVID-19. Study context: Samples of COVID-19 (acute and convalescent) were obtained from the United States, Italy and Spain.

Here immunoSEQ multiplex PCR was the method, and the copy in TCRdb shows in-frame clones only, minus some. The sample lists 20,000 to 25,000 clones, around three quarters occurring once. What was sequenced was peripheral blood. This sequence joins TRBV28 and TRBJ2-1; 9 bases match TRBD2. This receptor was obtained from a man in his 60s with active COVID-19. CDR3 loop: CASSQGLAEQFF. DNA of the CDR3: TGTGCCAGCAGCCAAGGACTAGCGGAGCAGTTCTTC. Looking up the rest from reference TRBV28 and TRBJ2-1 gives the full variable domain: DVKVTQSSRYLVKRTGEKVFLECVQDMDHENMFWYRQDPGLGLRLIYFSYDVKMKEKGDIPEGYSVSREKKERFSLILESASTNQTSMYLCASSQGLAEQFFGPGTRLTVL.